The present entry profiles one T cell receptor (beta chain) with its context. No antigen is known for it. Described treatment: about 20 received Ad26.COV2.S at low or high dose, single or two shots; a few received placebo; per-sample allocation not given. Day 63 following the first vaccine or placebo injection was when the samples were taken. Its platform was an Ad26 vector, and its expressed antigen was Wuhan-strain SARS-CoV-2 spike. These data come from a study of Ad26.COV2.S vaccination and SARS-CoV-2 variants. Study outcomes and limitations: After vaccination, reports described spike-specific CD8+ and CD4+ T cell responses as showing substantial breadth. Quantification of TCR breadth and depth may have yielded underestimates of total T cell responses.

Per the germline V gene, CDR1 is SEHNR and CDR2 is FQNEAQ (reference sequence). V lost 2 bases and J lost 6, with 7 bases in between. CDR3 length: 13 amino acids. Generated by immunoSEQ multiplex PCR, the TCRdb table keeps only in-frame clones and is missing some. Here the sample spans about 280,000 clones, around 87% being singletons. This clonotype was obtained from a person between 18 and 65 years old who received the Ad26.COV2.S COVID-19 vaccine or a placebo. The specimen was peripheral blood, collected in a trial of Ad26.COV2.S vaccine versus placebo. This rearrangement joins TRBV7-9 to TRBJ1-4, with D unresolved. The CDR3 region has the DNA TGTGCCAGCAGCTTAACCTTATATGAAAAACTGTTTTTT. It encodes CASSLTLYEKLFF. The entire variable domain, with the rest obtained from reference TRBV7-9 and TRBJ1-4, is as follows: DTGVSQNPRHKITKRGQNVTFRCDPISEHNRLYWYRQTLGQGPEFLTYFQNEAQLEKSRLLSDRFSAERPKGSFSTLEIQRTEQGDSAMYLCASSLTLYEKLFFGSGTQLSVL.